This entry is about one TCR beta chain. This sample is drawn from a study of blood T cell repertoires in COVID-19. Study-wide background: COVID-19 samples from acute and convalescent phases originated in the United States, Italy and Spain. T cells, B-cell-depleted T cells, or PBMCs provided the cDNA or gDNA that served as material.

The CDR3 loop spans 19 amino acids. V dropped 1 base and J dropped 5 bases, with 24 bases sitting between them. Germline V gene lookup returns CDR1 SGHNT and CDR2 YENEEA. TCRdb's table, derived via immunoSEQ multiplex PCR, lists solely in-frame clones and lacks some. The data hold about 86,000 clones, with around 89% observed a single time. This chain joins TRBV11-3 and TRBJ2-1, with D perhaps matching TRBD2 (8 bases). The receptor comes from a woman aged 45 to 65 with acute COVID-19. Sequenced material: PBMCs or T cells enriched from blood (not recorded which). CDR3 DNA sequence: TGTGCCAGCAGCTTAGGAAATAGCGGGACAGTAGGAGGTGACAATGAGCAGTTCTTC. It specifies CASSLGNSGTVGGDNEQFF.